The next 27 T cell receptor beta chains were all read from a single sample in a study. TCRdb passed the 5' RACE reads through MiXCR, listing each CDR3 protein once. The table records 45,000 to 55,000 distinct CDR3 sequences, approximately 25% of them present only once. Specimen: tumor-infiltrating naive CD4+ T cells sorted from the breast tumor. Subset denoted: naive CD4+ T cells, CD4+CD45RA+CD25-. The receptor source for this set is a female donor with breast cancer.

This clonotype was detected many times. This rearrangement joins TRBV7-9 to TRBJ1-1; D remains unclear. The CDR3 extends over 12 amino acids. V dropped 8 bases and J dropped 5 bases, with 12 bases sitting between them. Germline CDR1 reads SEHNR; CDR2 reads FQNEAQ (reference sequence). The CDR3 sequence is CASGKGGTEAFF. The CDR3 DNA is TGTGCCAGCGGCAAGGGAGGGACTGAAGCTTTCTTT.

This clonotype showed up many times. CDR3 region: CASRDREGAGYTF. In DNA, the CDR3 is TGCGCCAGCAGGGACAGGGAGGGTGCAGGCTACACCTTC. The rearrangement joins TRBV5-1 to TRBJ1-2; 8 nucleotides match TRBD1. This CDR3 spans 13 amino acids. V lost 5 bases and J lost 8; bases outside the gene matches: 8. CDR1 SGHRS and CDR2 YFSETQ come from the germline V gene.

The V call is TRBV5-1, the J call TRBJ2-5; possibly TRBD1 for D (5 bases). CDR1 is SGHRS, CDR2 YFSETQ, per germline. The CDR3 has 15 residues. V lost 5 bases, J lost 3 bases, and 17 bases lay in between. The CDR3 sequence: CASSPGSPREETQYF. The CDR3 DNA reads TGCGCCAGCAGTCCGGGCAGCCCCAGGGAAGAGACCCAGTACTTC.

The table lists this clonotype with many counts. The V call is TRBV20-1, the J call TRBJ2-1; 13 bases map to TRBD2. The CDR3 covers 16 residues. Germline V gene sequence: CDR1 DFQATT, CDR2 SNEGSKA (reference sequence). V lost 1 base, J lost 9 bases, and 9 bases stayed unmatched. The CDR3: CSARGGTSGTRREQFF. Here the CDR3 DNA reads TGCAGTGCTAGAGGCGGGACTAGCGGGACTCGGCGTGAGCAGTTCTTC.

This clonotype was counted at least ten times. The chain links TRBV27 to TRBJ1-5; D is possibly TRBD1 (5 bases). Trimming pared 5 bases from V and 0 bases from J, leaving 11 bases between. Looked up from germline, CDR1 is MNHEY and CDR2 is SMNVEV (reference sequence). This CDR3 comprises 15 residues. The CDR3: CASSPRGYSNQPQHF. CDR3 DNA: TGTGCCAGCAGTCCCCGGGGCTATAGCAATCAGCCCCAGCATTTT.

The V call is TRBV20-1, the J call TRBJ1-1; TRBD1 is a possible D gene (5 bases). Trimming removed 1 base at V and 6 bases at J, with 12 bases between. The CDR3 sequence is 13 residues long. The germline V gene encodes CDR1 DFQATT and CDR2 SNEGSKA (reference sequence). The CDR3 coding sequence is TGCAGTGCTAGAGTATACGGGGGAGCTGAAGCTTTCTTT. It specifies CSARVYGGAEAFF.

The genes are TRBV4-3 and TRBJ2-7; either TRBD1 or TRBD2 may supply D (5 bases each). Germline V gives CDR1 LGHNA, CDR2 YSLEER. The length of the CDR3 is 13 residues. Trimming pared 0 bases from V and 6 bases from J, leaving 9 bases between. Here the CDR3 DNA reads TGCGCCAGCAGCCAAGAAGGGGCGGGCGAGCAGTACTTC. Residues: CASSQEGAGEQYF.

As concerns this clonotype: A much more abundant neighbour one base away suggests this may be a read error. J is TRBJ1-1 and V is TRBV6-5; D is perhaps TRBD1 (5 bases). CDR1 is MNHEY, CDR2 SVGAGI, per germline. The CDR3 is 14 residues long. The CDR3 DNA follows: TGTGCCAGCAGCAGGGCTGGCGCGGACACTGAAGCTCTCTTT. Translation gives CASSRAGADTEALF.

This clonotype has more than one count but fewer than ten. The chain couples TRBV5-1 to TRBJ2-1; 7 nucleotides align to TRBD2. The CDR3 covers 15 residues. J gave up 5 bases and V 1 base, and 6 bases lay outside the gene matches. CDR1 is SGHRS, CDR2 YFSETQ, per germline. The CDR3 nucleotides read TGCGCCAGCAGCTTGTTCCTAGCGGATAACAATGAGCAGTTCTTC. This gives the protein CASSLFLADNNEQFF.

This clonotype was seen a handful of times. The rearrangement links TRBV11-2 to TRBJ1-4, with a weak D call TRBD1 (5 bases). V lost 1 base, J lost 3 bases, and 9 bases lay in between. Germline-derived CDR1 and CDR2 are SGHAT and FQNNGV. The length of the CDR3 is 15 residues. Here the CDR3 reads CASSLARGANEKLFF. The CDR3, as DNA: TGTGCCAGCAGCTTAGCCCGGGGGGCTAATGAAAAACTGTTTTTT.

This chain joins TRBV6-1 and TRBJ1-3, with 9 bases lining up with TRBD1. The CDR3 is 14 amino acids. Germline V gene sequence: CDR1 MNHNS, CDR2 SASEGT. V shed 7 bases and J 6 bases; nucleotides not matched to a gene: 7. The CDR3 DNA is TGTGCCAGCATGAACAGGGGGCGGAAAAACACCATATATTTT. Residues: CASMNRGRKNTIYF.

V is TRBV7-2 and J is TRBJ2-7, with D uncertain. Germline assignment: CDR1 SGHTA and CDR2 FQGNSA. The CDR3 length is 14 residues. Deletions cut 5 bases from V and 4 bases from J, with 15 bases between. CDR3 nucleotides: TGTGCCAGCAGCGCCCTAGGGCTAGGTTACGAGCAGTACTTC. This sequence encodes CASSALGLGYEQYF.

J is TRBJ2-3 and V is TRBV20-1; 8 nucleotides align to TRBD2. The CDR3 is made up of 14 amino acids. Losses at the gene ends were 5 bases for V and 0 bases for J; bases not matched to a gene: 4. Germline V gene lookup returns CDR1 DFQATT and CDR2 SNEGSKA (reference sequence). Here the CDR3 reads CSAPIAGSTDTQYF. CDR3 nucleotide sequence: TGCAGTGCTCCGATAGCGGGAAGCACAGATACGCAGTATTTT.

There are many counts of this clonotype. The V and J genes are TRBV6-2 or TRBV6-3 and TRBJ2-7, with TRBD2 matching 11 bases. Looked up from germline, CDR1 is MNHEY and CDR2 is SVGEGT. This CDR3 comprises 14 residues. After removal of 8 bases from V and 3 bases from J, the junction contained 6 bases not matched to a gene. The CDR3 DNA follows: TGTGCCAGCCGGCGACTAGCGGGATACTACGAGCAGTACTTC. Its protein is CASRRLAGYYEQYF.

A word on this clonotype: Since a much larger clone is just one base distant, this may be a read error. The J gene is TRBJ2-3, the V gene TRBV12-3 or TRBV12-4, with 9 bases aligning to TRBD1. This CDR3 is 14 amino acids long. With 6 bases clipped from V and 2 bases from J, the junction kept 3 bases outside the gene matches. The CDR3 is CASRGTGITDTQYF. CDR3 in DNA: TGTGCCAGCAGAGGGACAGGGATCACAGATACGCAGTATTTT.

This clonotype came up many times. V gene TRBV4-1 combines with J gene TRBJ1-4; 7 bases agree with TRBD1. CDR1 MGHRA and CDR2 YSYEKL come from the germline V gene. The CDR3 consists of 16 residues. The V segment lost 3 bases and the J segment 11 bases; nucleotides outside the gene matches: 15. CDR3 loop: CASSQETGTVMGKLFF. The CDR3 nucleotides read TGCGCCAGCAGCCAGGAGACAGGGACCGTAATGGGGAAACTGTTTTTT.

Points on this clonotype: It may be a read error: a sequence one base away is much more abundant. The chain joins TRBV4-1 to TRBJ1-6; D is unclear. This CDR3 has 18 amino acids. In germline, CDR1 is MGHRA, CDR2 YSYEKL. V was clipped by 1 base and J by 7 bases, with 20 bases between them. The CDR3 nucleotides are TGCGCCAGCAGCCAAGTAGTTGCCACCCTGGGCAGGAATTCACCCCTCCACTTT. Translated: CASSQVVATLGRNSPLHF.

V and J are TRBV6-2 or TRBV6-3 and TRBJ2-7, with D possibly called TRBD1 or TRBD2 (5 bases each). The CDR3 covers 10 residues. Deletions cut 9 bases from V and 4 bases from J, with 7 bases between. Germline CDR1 and CDR2: MNHEY and SVGEGT. In nucleotides, the CDR3 is TGTGCCAGTGGGGGATACGAGCAGTACTTC. The encoded protein is CASGGYEQYF.

This clonotype was observed a handful of times. The chain employs TRBV7-2 and TRBJ1-3; no clear D gene. The germline gives CDR1 SGHTA, CDR2 FQGNSA. The CDR3 runs to 16 residues. With 4 bases removed from V and 0 bases from J, the gap between germline ends came to 13 bases. The CDR3 loop reads CASSSMGPFSGNTIYF. CDR3 coding DNA: TGTGCCAGCAGCTCTATGGGCCCTTTCTCTGGAAACACCATATATTTT.

Written as DNA, the CDR3 is TGTGCCAGCACTAGAGGGGGGGAGACCCAGTACTTC. Translated, it gives CASTRGGETQYF. This chain links TRBV7-2 with TRBJ2-5; TRBD1 or TRBD2 may be the D gene (6 bases each). The CDR3 runs 12 residues. V dropped 7 bases and J dropped 5 bases, with 11 bases sitting between them. Germline V lookup: CDR1 SGHTA, CDR2 FQGNSA.

On this clonotype: The CDR3 end shows no conserved phenylalanine or tryptophan, and so a read error is likely. The chain has TRBV29-1 and TRBJ2-3; TRBD1 is a possible D gene (6 bases). Germline V gene data show CDR1 as SQVTM and CDR2 as ANQGSEA. Trimming shortened V by 3 bases and J by 1 base, and 11 bases separated the two germline ends. The CDR3 is 14 amino acids. CDR3 in DNA: TGCAGCGTTGACCAGGGGTCGGGCACAGATACGCAGTATCTT. The encoded protein is CSVDQGSGTDTQYL.

J is TRBJ1-1 and V is TRBV20-1; possibly TRBD1 for D (5 bases). The ends were cut back, 6 bases at V and 1 base at J, with 9 bases in the middle. The CDR3 consists of 12 residues. Germline V gene sequence: CDR1 DFQATT, CDR2 SNEGSKA (reference sequence). As DNA, the CDR3 is TGCAGTGCCCCGAGGGGGAACACTGAAGCTTTCTTT. It yields the protein CSAPRGNTEAFF.

Many counts were recorded for this clonotype. This sequence joins TRBV5-6 and TRBJ1-2, with D tentatively TRBD1 (5 bases). There are 14 residues in the CDR3. Germline assignment: CDR1 SGHDT and CDR2 YYEEEE. V lost 4 bases and J lost 4, with 14 bases in between. The CDR3 DNA follows: TGTGCCAGCAGCCCCATTGGGACCTTCTATGGCTACACCTTC. Protein sequence: CASSPIGTFYGYTF.

The chain recombines TRBV27 with TRBJ1-3, with 7 bases fitting TRBD1. The J segment lost 4 bases and the V segment lost 5 bases, leaving 8 bases of the junction unmatched. This CDR3 has 15 residues. CDR1 is MNHEY and CDR2 is SMNVEV in the germline V gene (reference sequence). The CDR3 bases are TGTGCCAGCAGTGCCCACAGGGGACGGGGAAACACCATATATTTT. Its protein is CASSAHRGRGNTIYF.

The genes are TRBV20-1 and TRBJ2-2, with a tentative D call TRBD1 (6 bases). The CDR3 sequence is 15 residues long. CDR1 and CDR2 (germline): DFQATT, SNEGSKA (reference sequence). Trimming removed 3 bases at V and 5 bases at J, with 16 bases between. As DNA, the CDR3 is TGCAGTGCTAGCCCCGACAGGCTTCGAACCGGGGAGCTGTTTTTT. It encodes CSASPDRLRTGELFF.

In its sample, this clonotype was seen a few times. The genes are TRBV28 and TRBJ2-2, with TRBD2 identical over 9 bases. The trim removed 7 bases at V and 4 bases at J, leaving 7 bases unmatched. This CDR3 region has 15 residues. Germline loops: CDR1 MDHEN, CDR2 SYDVKM. CDR3 DNA: TGTGCCAGCACCGGGACTAGCAGAAGCACCGGGGAGCTGTTTTTT. It specifies CASTGTSRSTGELFF. The variable domain in full, with the rest retrieved from reference TRBV28 and TRBJ2-2, is DVKVTQSSRYLVKRTGEKVFLECVQDMDHENMFWYRQDPGLGLRLIYFSYDVKMKEKGDIPEGYSVSREKKERFSLILESASTNQTSMYLCASTGTSRSTGELFFGEGSRLTVL.

This chain uses TRBV7-2 with TRBJ1-4; TRBD1 might be the D (5 bases). V was pared by 1 base and J by 7 bases, with 13 bases between. This CDR3 contains 15 residues. Germline CDR1 is SGHTA and CDR2 is FQGNSA. CDR3 nucleotides: TGTGCCAGCAGCTTAGACCCCAGGGTTGCTGAAAAACTGTTTTTT. Translated: CASSLDPRVAEKLFF. The full variable domain, completed using reference TRBV7-2 and TRBJ1-4, is GAGVSQSPSNKVTEKGKDVELRCDPISGHTALYWYRQSLGQGLEFLIYFQGNSAPDKSGLPSDRFSAERTGGSVSTLTIQRTQQEDSAVYLCASSLDPRVAEKLFFGSGTQLSVL.